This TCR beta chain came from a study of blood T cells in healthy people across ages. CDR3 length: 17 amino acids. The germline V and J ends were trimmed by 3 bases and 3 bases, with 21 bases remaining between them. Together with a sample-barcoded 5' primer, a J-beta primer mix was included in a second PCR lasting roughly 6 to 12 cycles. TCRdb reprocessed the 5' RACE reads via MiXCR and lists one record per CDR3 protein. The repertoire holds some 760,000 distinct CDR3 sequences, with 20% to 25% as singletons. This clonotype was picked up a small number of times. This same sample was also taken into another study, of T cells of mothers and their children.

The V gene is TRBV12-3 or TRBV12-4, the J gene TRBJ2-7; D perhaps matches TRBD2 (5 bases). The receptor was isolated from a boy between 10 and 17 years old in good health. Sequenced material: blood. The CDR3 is CASSFSAVDQVGYEQYF. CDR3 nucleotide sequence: TGTGCCAGCAGTTTTAGCGCGGTAGACCAGGTGGGCTACGAGCAGTACTTC.